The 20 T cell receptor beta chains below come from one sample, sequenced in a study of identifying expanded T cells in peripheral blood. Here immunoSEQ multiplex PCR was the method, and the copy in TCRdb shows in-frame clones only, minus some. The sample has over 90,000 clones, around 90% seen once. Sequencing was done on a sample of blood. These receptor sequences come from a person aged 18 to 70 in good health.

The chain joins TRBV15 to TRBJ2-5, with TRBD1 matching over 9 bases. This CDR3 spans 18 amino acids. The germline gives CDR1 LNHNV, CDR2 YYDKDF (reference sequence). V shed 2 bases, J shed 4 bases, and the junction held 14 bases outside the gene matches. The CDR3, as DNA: TGTGCCACCAGCAGAACCCCCCCGGGACAGGGAGTAGGAGAGACCCAGTACTTC. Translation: CATSRTPPGQGVGETQYF.

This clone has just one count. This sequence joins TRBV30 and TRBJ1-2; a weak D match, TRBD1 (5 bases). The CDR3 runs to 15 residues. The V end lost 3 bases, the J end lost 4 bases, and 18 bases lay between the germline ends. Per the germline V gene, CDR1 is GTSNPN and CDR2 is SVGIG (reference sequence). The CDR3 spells CAWRPDSMITYGYTF. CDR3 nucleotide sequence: TGTGCCTGGAGGCCAGACAGCATGATAACCTATGGCTACACCTTC.

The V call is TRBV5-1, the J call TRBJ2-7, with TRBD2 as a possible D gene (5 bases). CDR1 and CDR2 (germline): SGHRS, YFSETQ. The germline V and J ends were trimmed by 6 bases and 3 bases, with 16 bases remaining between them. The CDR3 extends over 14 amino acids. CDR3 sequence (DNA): TGCGCCAGCACCCAGGACTCGACAAGCTACGAGCAGTACTTC. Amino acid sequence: CASTQDSTSYEQYF.

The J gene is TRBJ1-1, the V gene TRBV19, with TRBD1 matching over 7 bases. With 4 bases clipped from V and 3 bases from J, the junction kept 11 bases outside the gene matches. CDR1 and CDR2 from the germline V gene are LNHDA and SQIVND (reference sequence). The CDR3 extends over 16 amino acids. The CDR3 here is CASSTGGGQLYTEAFF. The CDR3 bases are TGTGCCAGTAGTACAGGGGGGGGACAGCTATACACTGAAGCTTTCTTT.

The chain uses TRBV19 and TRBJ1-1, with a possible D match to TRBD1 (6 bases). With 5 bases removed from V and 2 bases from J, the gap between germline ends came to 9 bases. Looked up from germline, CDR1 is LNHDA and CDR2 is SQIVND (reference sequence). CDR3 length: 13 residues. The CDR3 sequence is CASSLGQNTEAFF. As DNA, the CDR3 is TGTGCCAGTAGTTTGGGACAAAACACTGAAGCTTTCTTT.

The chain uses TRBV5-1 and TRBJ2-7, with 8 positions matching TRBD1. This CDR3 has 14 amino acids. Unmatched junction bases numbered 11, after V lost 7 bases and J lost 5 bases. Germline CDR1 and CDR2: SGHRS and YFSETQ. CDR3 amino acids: CASGPTGVPHEQYF. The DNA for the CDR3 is TGCGCCAGCGGCCCGACAGGGGTTCCCCACGAGCAGTACTTC.

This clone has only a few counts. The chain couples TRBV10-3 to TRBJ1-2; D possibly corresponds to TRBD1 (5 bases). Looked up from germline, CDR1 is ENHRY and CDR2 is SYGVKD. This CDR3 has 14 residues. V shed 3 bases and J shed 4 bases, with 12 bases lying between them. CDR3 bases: TGTGCCATCAGTGAAGGGGTAGACGGCTATGGCTACACCTTC. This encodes CAISEGVDGYGYTF.

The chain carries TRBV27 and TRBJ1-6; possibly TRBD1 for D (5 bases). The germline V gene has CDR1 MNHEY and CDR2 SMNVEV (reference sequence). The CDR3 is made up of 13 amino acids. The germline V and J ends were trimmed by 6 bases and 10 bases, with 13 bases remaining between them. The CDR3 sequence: CASSEPGLSPLHF. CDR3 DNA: TGTGCCAGCAGCGAACCGGGACTCTCACCCCTCCACTTT.

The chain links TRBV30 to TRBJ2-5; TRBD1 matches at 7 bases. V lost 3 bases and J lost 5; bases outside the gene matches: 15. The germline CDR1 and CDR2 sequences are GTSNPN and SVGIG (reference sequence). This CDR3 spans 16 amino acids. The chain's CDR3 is CAWRRRDSVRVETQYF. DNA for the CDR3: TGTGCCTGGAGGAGAAGGGACAGCGTCCGGGTGGAGACCCAGTACTTC.

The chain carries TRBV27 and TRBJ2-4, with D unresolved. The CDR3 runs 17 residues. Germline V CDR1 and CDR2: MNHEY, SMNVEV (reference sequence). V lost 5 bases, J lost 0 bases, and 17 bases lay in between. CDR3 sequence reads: CASSLLTDDIAKNIQYF. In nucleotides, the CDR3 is TGTGCCAGCAGTCTCCTGACCGACGATATAGCCAAAAACATTCAGTACTTC.

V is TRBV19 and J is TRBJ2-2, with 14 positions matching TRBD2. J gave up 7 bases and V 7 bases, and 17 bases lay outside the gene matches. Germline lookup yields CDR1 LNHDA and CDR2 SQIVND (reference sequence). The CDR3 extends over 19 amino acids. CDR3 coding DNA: TGTGCCAGTACCCCCCGGTTTCCGGGACTAGCGGGGGATATCGGGGAGCTGTTTTTT. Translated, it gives CASTPRFPGLAGDIGELFF.

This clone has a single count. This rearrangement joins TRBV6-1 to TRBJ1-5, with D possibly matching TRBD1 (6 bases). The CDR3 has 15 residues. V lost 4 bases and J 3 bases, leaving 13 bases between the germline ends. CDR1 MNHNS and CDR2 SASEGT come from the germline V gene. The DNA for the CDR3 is TGTGCCAGCAGTGGAAGACAGGTGGACAATCAGCCCCAGCATTTT. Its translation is CASSGRQVDNQPQHF.

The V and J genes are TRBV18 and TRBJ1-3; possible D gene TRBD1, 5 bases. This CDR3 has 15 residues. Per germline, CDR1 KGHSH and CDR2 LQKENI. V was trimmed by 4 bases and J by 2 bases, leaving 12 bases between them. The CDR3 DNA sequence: TGTGCCAGCTCACTAGGGGCCGGGGCTGGAAACACCATATATTTT. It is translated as CASSLGAGAGNTIYF.

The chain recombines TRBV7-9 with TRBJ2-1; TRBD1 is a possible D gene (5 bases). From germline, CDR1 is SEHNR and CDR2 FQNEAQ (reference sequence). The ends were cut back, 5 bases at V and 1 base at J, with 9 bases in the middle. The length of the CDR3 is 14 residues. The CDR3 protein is CASSPTASYNEQFF. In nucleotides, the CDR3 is TGTGCCAGCAGCCCGACAGCTTCCTACAATGAGCAGTTCTTC.

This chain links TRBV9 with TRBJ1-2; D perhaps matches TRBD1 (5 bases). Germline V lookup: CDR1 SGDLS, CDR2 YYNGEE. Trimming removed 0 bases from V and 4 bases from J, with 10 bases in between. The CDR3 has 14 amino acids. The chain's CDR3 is CASSVGMGGYGYTF. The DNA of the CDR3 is TGTGCCAGCAGCGTAGGTATGGGGGGCTATGGCTACACCTTC.

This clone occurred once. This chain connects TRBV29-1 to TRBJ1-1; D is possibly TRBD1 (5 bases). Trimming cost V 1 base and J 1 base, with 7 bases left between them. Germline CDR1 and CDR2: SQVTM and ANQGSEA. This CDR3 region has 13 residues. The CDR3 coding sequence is TGCAGCGTTGAAGCAGGGTGGAACACTGAAGCTTTCTTT. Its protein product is CSVEAGWNTEAFF. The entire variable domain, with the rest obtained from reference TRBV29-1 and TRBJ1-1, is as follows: SAVISQKPSRDICQRGTSLTIQCQVDSQVTMMFWYRQQPGQSLTLIATANQGSEATYESGFVIDKFPISRPNLTFSTLTVSNMSPEDSSIYLCSVEAGWNTEAFFGQGTRLTVV.

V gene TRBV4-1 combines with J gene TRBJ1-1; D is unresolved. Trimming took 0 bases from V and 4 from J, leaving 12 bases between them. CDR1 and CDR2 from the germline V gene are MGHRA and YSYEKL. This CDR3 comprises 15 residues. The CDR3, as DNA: TGCGCCAGCAGCCAAGACGGGAGTGGGAGCACTGAAGCTTTCTTT. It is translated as CASSQDGSGSTEAFF.

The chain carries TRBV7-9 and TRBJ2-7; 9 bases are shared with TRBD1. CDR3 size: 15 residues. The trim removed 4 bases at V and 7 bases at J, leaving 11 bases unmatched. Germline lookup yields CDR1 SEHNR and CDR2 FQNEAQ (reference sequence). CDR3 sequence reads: CASSSSDRGIFEQYF. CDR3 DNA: TGTGCCAGCAGCTCGTCGGACAGGGGAATTTTTGAGCAGTACTTC.

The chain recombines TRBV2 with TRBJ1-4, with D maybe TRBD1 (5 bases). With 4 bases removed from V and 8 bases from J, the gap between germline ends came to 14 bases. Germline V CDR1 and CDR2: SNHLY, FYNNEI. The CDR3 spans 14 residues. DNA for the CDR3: TGTGCCAGCAGTGTCCGGGGCGTAGGGGAAAAACTGTTTTTT. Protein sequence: CASSVRGVGEKLFF.

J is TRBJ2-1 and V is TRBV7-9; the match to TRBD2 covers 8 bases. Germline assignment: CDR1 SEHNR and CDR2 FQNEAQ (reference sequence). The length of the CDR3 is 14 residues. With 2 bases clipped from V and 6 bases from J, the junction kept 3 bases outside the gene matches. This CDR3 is CASSLSGSGNEQFF. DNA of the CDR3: TGTGCCAGCAGCTTAAGCGGGAGCGGCAATGAGCAGTTCTTC. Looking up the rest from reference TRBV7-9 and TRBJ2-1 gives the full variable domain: DTGVSQNPRHKITKRGQNVTFRCDPISEHNRLYWYRQTLGQGPEFLTYFQNEAQLEKSRLLSDRFSAERPKGSFSTLEIQRTEQGDSAMYLCASSLSGSGNEQFFGPGTRLTVL.